Listed here is a single T cell receptor (beta chain). Reverse transcription used about 0.45 to 1 ug RNA and random hexamers. The TCR beta CDR3 was amplified by immunoSEQ multiplex PCR across 54 Vbeta, 13 Jbeta. MiXCR, run by TCRdb on the immunoSEQ multiplex PCR reads, gives a single entry per CDR3 protein. The sample has about 190,000 distinct CDR3 sequences; 95% are singletons. This entry comes from a study of CD8 T cells in Susac syndrome. Trimming shortened V by 5 bases and J by 0 bases, and 15 bases separated the two germline ends. This CDR3 is 16 amino acids long. This TCR derives from a human donor with Susac syndrome. The sample consisted of CD8+ T cells from PBMCs. This chain connects TRBV12-3 or TRBV12-4 to TRBJ2-3; D gene unclear. DNA for the CDR3: TGTGCCAGCAGTGCAGGTGGAACATCTAGCACAGATACGCAGTATTTT. Its protein is CASSAGGTSSTDTQYF.